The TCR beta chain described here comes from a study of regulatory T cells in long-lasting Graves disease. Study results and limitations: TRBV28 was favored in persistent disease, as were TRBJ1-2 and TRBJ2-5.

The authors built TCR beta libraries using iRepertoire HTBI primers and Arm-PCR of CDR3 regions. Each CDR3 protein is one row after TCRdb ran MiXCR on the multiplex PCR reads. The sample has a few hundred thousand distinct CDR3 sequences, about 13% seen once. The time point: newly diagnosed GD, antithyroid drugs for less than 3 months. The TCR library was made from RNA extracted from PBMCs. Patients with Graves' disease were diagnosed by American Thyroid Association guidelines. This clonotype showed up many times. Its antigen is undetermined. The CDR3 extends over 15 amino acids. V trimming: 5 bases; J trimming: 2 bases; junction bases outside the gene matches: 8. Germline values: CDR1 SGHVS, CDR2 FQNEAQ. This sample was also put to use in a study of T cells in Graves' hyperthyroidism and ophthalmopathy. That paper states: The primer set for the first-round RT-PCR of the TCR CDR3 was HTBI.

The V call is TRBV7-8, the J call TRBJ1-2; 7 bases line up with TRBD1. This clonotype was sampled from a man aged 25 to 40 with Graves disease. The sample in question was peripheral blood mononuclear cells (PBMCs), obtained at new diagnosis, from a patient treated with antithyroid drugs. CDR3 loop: CASSNRPTGNYGYTF. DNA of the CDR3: TGTGCCAGCAGCAACAGACCGACAGGGAACTATGGCTACACCTTC.